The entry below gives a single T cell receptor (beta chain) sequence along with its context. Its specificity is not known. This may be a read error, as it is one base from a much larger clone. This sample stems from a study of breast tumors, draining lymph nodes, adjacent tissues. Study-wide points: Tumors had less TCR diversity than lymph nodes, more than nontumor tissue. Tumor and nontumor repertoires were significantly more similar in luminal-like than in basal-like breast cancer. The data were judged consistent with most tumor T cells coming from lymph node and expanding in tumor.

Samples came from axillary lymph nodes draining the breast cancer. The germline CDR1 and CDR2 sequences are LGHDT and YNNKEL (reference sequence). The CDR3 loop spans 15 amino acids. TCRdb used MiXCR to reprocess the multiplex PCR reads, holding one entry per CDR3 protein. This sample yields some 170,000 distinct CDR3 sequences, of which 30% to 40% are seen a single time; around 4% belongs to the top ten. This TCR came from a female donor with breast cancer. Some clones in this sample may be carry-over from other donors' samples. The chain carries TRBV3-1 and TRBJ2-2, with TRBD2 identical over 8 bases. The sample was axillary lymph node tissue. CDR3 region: CASSHRLAITEELFF. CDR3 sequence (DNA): TGTGCCAGCAGCCACCGACTAGCGATCACCGAGGAGCTGTTTTTT. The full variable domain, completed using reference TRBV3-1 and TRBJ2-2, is DTAVSQTPKYLVTQMGNDKSIKCEQNLGHDTMYWYKQDSKKFLKIMFSYNNKELIINETVPNRFSPKSPDKAHLNLHINSLELGDSAVYFCASSHRLAITEELFFGEGSRLTVL.